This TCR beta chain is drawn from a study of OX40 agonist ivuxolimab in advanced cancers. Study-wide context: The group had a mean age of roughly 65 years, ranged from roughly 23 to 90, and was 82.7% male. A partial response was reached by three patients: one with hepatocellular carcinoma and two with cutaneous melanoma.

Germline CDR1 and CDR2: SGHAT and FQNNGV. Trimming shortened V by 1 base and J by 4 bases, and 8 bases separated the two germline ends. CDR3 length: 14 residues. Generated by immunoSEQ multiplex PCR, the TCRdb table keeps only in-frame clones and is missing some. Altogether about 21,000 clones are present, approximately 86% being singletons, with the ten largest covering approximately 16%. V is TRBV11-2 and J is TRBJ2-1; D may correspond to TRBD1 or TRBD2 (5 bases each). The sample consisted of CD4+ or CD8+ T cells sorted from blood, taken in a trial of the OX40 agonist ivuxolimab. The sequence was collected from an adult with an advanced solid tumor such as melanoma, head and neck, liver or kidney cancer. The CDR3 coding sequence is TGTGCCAGCAGCTTAGCCGGGACGTACAATGAGCAGTTCTTC. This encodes CASSLAGTYNEQFF.